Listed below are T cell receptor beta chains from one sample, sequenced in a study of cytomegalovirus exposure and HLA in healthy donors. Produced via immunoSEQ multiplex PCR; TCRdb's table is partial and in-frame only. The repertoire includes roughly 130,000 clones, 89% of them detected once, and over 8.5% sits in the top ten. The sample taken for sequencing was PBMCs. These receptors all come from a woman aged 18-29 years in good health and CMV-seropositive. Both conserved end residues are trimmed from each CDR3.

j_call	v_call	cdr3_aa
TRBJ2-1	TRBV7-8	ASSLDPSLLNEQF
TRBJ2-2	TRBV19	ASSWGLAGGSAGELF
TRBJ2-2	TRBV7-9	ASSLVRHYTGELF
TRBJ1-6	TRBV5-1	ASSLEGQGLRSYNSPLH
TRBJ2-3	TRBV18	ASSPPQGRTDTQY
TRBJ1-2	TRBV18	ASSLASLQRGSYGYT
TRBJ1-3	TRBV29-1	SVGDSAGGNTIY
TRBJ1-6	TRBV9	ASSVSASAGNSPLH
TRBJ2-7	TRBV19	ASSPSSGFLYEQY
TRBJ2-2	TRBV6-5	ASSYSGVTGELF
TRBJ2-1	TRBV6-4	ASSEHSDAGNEQF
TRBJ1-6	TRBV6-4	ASNYKPPGHYPPYNSPLH
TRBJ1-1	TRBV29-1	SVYSSEAF
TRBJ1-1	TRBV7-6	ASSAGTGGLNTEAF
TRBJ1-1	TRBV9	ASSVDARGQEGTEAF
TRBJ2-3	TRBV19	ASSITGSTDTQY
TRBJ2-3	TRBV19	ASSGGQVDLSGSTDTQY
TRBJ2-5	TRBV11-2	ASSRLGREQETQY
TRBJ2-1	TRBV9	ASSVTSGVYNEQF
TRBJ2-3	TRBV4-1	ASSQDSTGGTDTQY
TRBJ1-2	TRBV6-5	ASIGPGQSYYGYT
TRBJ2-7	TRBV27	ASSPDRVDYEQY
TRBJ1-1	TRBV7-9	ASSLGPLTGRGTEAF